The rows below give T cell receptor beta chains drawn from one sample of a study of T cells after posttransplantation cyclophosphamide. The table came from immunoSEQ multiplex PCR; TCRdb's copy has only in-frame clones and leaves some out. The sample contains some 64,000 clones, just over 90% of which appear only once. The sample comprised PBMCs. The receptors shown here come from a woman aged 30 to 39 in good health and a related stem cell transplant donor. Both conserved end residues are part of each CDR3. Fields, in order: V gene, CDR3 protein.

v_call: TRBV7-2
cdr3_aa: CASSLLGGGNTEVFF

v_call: TRBV10-3
cdr3_aa: CAISEDPGPNQPQHF

v_call: TRBV7-2
cdr3_aa: CASSPQSLGGGAFQQYF

v_call: TRBV25-1
cdr3_aa: CASRDEGRINGYTF

v_call: TRBV7-7
cdr3_aa: CASSETSSTEAFF

v_call: TRBV6-5
cdr3_aa: CASSMDRPPGNTIYF

v_call: TRBV4-3
cdr3_aa: CASSPVDRGTNEKLFF

v_call: TRBV12-1
cdr3_aa: CASSSGTQNEKLFF

v_call: TRBV27
cdr3_aa: CASTSRTDSSYGYTF

v_call: TRBV5-4
cdr3_aa: CASSADESAGYTEQFF

v_call: TRBV5-4
cdr3_aa: CASSLGQSSLPYGYTF

v_call: TRBV9
cdr3_aa: CASSVSGSSYNEQFF

v_call: TRBV15
cdr3_aa: CATSRDSSSNTEAFF

v_call: TRBV7-8
cdr3_aa: CASSLWRSSYNEQFF

v_call: TRBV19
cdr3_aa: CASSINRREFGYTF

v_call: TRBV2
cdr3_aa: CASKMNGASNQPQHF

v_call: TRBV15
cdr3_aa: CATSRPGGPTQYF

v_call: TRBV6-6
cdr3_aa: CASKVARDRDSGYTF

v_call: TRBV4-2
cdr3_aa: CASSQDPASGGGLFF

v_call: TRBV7-9
cdr3_aa: CASSLAGGVVGEQYF

v_call: TRBV9
cdr3_aa: CASSENSNQPQHF

v_call: TRBV30
cdr3_aa: CAWSVGGGSYNSPLHF

v_call: TRBV30
cdr3_aa: CAWSDWDRDSPLHF

v_call: TRBV5-1
cdr3_aa: CASSPGQGTDTQYF

v_call: TRBV5-1
cdr3_aa: CASSLYLGELFF

v_call: TRBV18
cdr3_aa: CASSPDSASGGNTGELFF

v_call: TRBV7-2
cdr3_aa: CASSPPGDTQYF

v_call: TRBV10-3
cdr3_aa: CAISELVSGGRDTQYF

v_call: TRBV6-8
cdr3_aa: CAGDRAYEQYF

v_call: TRBV4-3
cdr3_aa: CASSQIGVIGGYTF

v_call: TRBV7-9
cdr3_aa: CASSFREGHTEAFF

v_call: TRBV7-9
cdr3_aa: CASSELQGFGYTF

v_call: TRBV5-1
cdr3_aa: CASSLSTGSAGEAFF

v_call: TRBV15
cdr3_aa: CATSRGDFAATQYF

v_call: TRBV28
cdr3_aa: CASSLYSGTGGEQYF

v_call: TRBV7-9
cdr3_aa: CASSLEVSYEQYF

v_call: TRBV23-1
cdr3_aa: CASSPRQGAQPQHF

v_call: TRBV28
cdr3_aa: CASSFGGKHQETQYF

v_call: TRBV2
cdr3_aa: CASSAGTGRLAFF

v_call: TRBV6-1
cdr3_aa: CASRGNGYTF

v_call: TRBV27
cdr3_aa: CASSPTGLAGTSQETQYF

v_call: TRBV2
cdr3_aa: CASSPQGGLGETQYF

v_call: TRBV4-3
cdr3_aa: CASSQRGGAIETQYF

v_call: TRBV13
cdr3_aa: CASSALLPGQGWNEQFF

v_call: TRBV19
cdr3_aa: CASSALGVQETQYF

v_call: TRBV7-3
cdr3_aa: CASSLNSGGNTEAFF

v_call: TRBV11-2
cdr3_aa: CASSSEGSYGYTF

v_call: TRBV19
cdr3_aa: CASSIGTGAVDIQYF

v_call: TRBV18
cdr3_aa: CASSGTGGGYEQYF

v_call: TRBV10-3
cdr3_aa: CAISPLGGNTIYF

v_call: TRBV6-6
cdr3_aa: CASSYWGSGNTIYF